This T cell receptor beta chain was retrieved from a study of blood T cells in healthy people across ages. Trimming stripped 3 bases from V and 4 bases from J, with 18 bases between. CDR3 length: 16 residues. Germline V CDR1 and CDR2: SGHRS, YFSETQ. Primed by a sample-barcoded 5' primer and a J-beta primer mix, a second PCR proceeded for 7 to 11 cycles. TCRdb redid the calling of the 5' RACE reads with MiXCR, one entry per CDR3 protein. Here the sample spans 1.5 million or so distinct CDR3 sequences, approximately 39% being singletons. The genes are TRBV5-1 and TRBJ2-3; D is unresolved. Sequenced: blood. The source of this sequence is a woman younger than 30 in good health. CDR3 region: CASSSYSRFVADTQYF. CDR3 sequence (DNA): TGCGCCAGCAGCTCATACAGCAGGTTTGTCGCAGATACGCAGTATTTT.